A selection of T cell receptor beta chains follows, all from one sample in a study of chemoradiotherapy in HPV16-positive cancers. Assay used: immunoSEQ multiplex PCR; TCRdb lists only in-frame clones, some missing. There are about 33,000 clones in the sample; 85% to 90% occur only once, and roughly 2% lies in the top ten. Sequenced here: blood, sampled from a patient who underwent chemoradiotherapy. The receptors derive from a human donor with HPV-associated anogenital cancer. Each CDR3 is given with its conserved first and last residue. D genes are given only for firm matches. Part of the rows lack a size; the others show once, few, many or a class for expanded clones.

abundance	j_gene	d_gene	v_gene	CDR3nt	CDR3aa
-	TRBJ2-7	TRBD1	TRBV18	TGTGCCAGCTCACCCCCAGGGACAGGCTCCTACGAGCAGTACTTC	CASSPPGTGSYEQYF
-	TRBJ2-1	-	TRBV27	TGTGCCAGCAGTTACTCTGGGGGAAGGAATGAGCAGTTCTTC	CASSYSGGRNEQFF
-	TRBJ2-2	-	TRBV5-8	TGTGCCAGCAGCTTGGTCCGCATCCCCACCGGGGAGCTGTTTTTT	CASSLVRIPTGELFF
few	TRBJ2-7	-	TRBV11-2	TGTGCCAGCAGCTTACAGATCTACGAGCAGTACTTC	CASSLQIYEQYF
-	TRBJ1-2	-	TRBV2	TGTGCCACAGGGTCAGCTAACTATGGCTACACCTTC	CATGSANYGYTF
-	TRBJ1-2	-	TRBV28	TGTGCCAGCAGTTTTCCGATACAGCGGGGGAGGATCAATGGCTACACCTTC	CASSFPIQRGRINGYTF
-	TRBJ1-5	-	TRBV28	TGTGCCAGCACCTTCGAGAGCGGGTCTAGCAATCAGCCCCAGCATTTT	CASTFESGSSNQPQHF
-	TRBJ2-7	-	TRBV9	TGTGCCAGCAGCGTAGGGGACACCTACGAGCAGTACTTC	CASSVGDTYEQYF
-	TRBJ2-1	TRBD1	TRBV5-6	TGTGCCAGCACCTCTTTGGACAGGGTCGGTGGTGAGCAGTTCTTC	CASTSLDRVGGEQFF
-	TRBJ2-1	TRBD2	TRBV4-2	TGTGCCAGCAGCCCGGCTGGACTAGCGGGGGGGAATGAGCAGTTCTTC	CASSPAGLAGGNEQFF
-	TRBJ2-3	TRBD2	TRBV7-3	TGTGCCAGCAGCTTGACTAGCGGGGACGCAGATACGCAGTATTTT	CASSLTSGDADTQYF
-	TRBJ2-5	-	TRBV18	TGTGCCAGCTCACCAGTAGGGACGGGAGAGACCCAGTACTTC	CASSPVGTGETQYF
once	TRBJ1-4	-	TRBV15	TGTGCCACCAGCAGAGATCTGGGGGGGGGAGAAAAACTGTTTTTT	CATSRDLGGGEKLFF
-	TRBJ1-3	-	TRBV6-5	TGTGCCAGCAGTTACTCGGCGGTTGGAAACACCATATATTTT	CASSYSAVGNTIYF
-	TRBJ1-2	TRBD1	TRBV5-1	TGCGCCAGCAGCGAGACCCAGGGGGCTGGTGGCTACACCTTC	CASSETQGAGGYTF
-	TRBJ2-4	TRBD2	TRBV15	TGTGCCACCAGCAGATCTAGCGGGGCGCCCCTCAAAAACATTCAGTACTTC	CATSRSSGAPLKNIQYF
-	TRBJ2-7	-	TRBV15	TGTGCCACCAGCAGGGGGGAATCGAACCTCTACGAGCAGTACTTC	CATSRGESNLYEQYF
-	TRBJ1-2	TRBD1	TRBV6-5	TGTGCCAGCAGTACCGGGACAGAGGACGTCTATGGCTACACCTTC	CASSTGTEDVYGYTF
-	TRBJ2-7	TRBD1	TRBV19	TGTGCCAGTACAGGCCGACAGGGGAGATACTTC	CASTGRQGRYF
once	TRBJ1-1	-	TRBV5-1	TGCGCCAGCAGCTTGGCCGAGGGAGGGGTGAACACTGAAGCTTTCTTT	CASSLAEGGVNTEAFF
-	TRBJ2-3	-	TRBV11-2	TGTGCCAGCAGCCGAGTGGAGGGCCGGTATTTT	CASSRVEGRYF
-	TRBJ1-1	-	TRBV7-3	TGTGCCAGCAGCTTAACCATAGGGGGGGAAGCTTTCTTT	CASSLTIGGEAFF
few	TRBJ2-2	-	TRBV29-1	TGCAGCGTTGAGAGGAACTCGAACACCGGGGAGCTGTTTTTT	CSVERNSNTGELFF
few	TRBJ1-2	-	TRBV14	TGTGCCAGCAGCCAAGATGTCGTCAGTCCGACGGGGAACTATGGCTACACCTTC	CASSQDVVSPTGNYGYTF
few	TRBJ2-2	-	TRBV7-9	TGTGCCAGCAACCGGGACGGGGAGCTGTTTTTT	CASNRDGELFF
-	TRBJ1-6	-	TRBV9	TGTGCCAGCAGCCAGAGGTCCGGTTCACCCCTCCACTTT	CASSQRSGSPLHF
-	TRBJ2-3	-	TRBV5-8	TGTGCCAGCAGCCCCGGTGTCGGTACGGGCACAGATACGCAGTATTTT	CASSPGVGTGTDTQYF
-	TRBJ2-1	-	TRBV7-6	TGTGCCAGCAGCTTAGTTGGTTTTAACTACAATGAGCAGTTCTTC	CASSLVGFNYNEQFF
-	TRBJ2-7	-	TRBV7-9	TGTGCCAGCAGCCTCTCTACAGAGTTACTAACGGAGCAGTACTTC	CASSLSTELLTEQYF
once	TRBJ1-5	-	TRBV7-3	TGTGCCAGCAGCTTAGATATGAATCAGCCCCAGCATTTT	CASSLDMNQPQHF
-	TRBJ1-5	TRBD1	TRBV5-8	TGTGCCAGCAGCGTTGGGACAGGGTGGAATCAGCCCCAGCATTTT	CASSVGTGWNQPQHF
-	TRBJ1-1	-	TRBV2	TGTGCCAGCAGGAGAGAACAGGGCGACACTGAAGCTTTCTTT	CASRREQGDTEAFF
-	TRBJ1-2	TRBD1	TRBV19	TGTGCCAGTAGTATAGTCCTGACAGGGTATGGCTATGGCTACACCTTC	CASSIVLTGYGYGYTF
once	TRBJ2-7	-	TRBV7-2	TGTGCCAGCAGCCAAGTTTACGGCGAGCAGTACTTC	CASSQVYGEQYF
-	TRBJ1-1	-	TRBV19	TGTGCCAGTAGTGTCGCCCACCGGTCGGGATGGAACACTGAAGCTTTCTTT	CASSVAHRSGWNTEAFF
-	TRBJ2-5	-	TRBV7-9	TGTGCCAGCAGCTTAATAGCAGCAGTCCAAGAGACCCAGTACTTC	CASSLIAAVQETQYF
once	TRBJ2-3	-	TRBV11-1	TGTGCCAGCAGCCACGGACGGCGGGCGCAGTATTTT	CASSHGRRAQYF
-	TRBJ2-7	TRBD1	TRBV29-1	TGCAGCGGGACAGGATCCGGTTACGAGCAGTACTTC	CSGTGSGYEQYF
-	TRBJ1-3	-	TRBV29-1	TGCAGCGCCCTCTCGGGGGGGATTGACACCATATATTTT	CSALSGGIDTIYF
-	TRBJ1-2	-	TRBV2	TGTGCCAGCAGTGAGAGCGGTGACTATGGCTACACCTTC	CASSESGDYGYTF
-	TRBJ1-5	TRBD1	TRBV2	TGTGCCAGCACCCGGGACAGGGCACAACAGCCCCAGCATTTT	CASTRDRAQQPQHF
-	TRBJ1-6	TRBD1	TRBV19	TGTGCCAGTAGTAGAAATCCGGGACAGGGGGATTCACCCCTCCACTTT	CASSRNPGQGDSPLHF
few	TRBJ2-1	-	TRBV11-2	TGTGCCAGCAGCTTAGATCGCGTGTGGAAGCCGGTCACACTCAATGAGCAGTTCTTC	CASSLDRVWKPVTLNEQFF
few	TRBJ1-3	-	TRBV2	TGTGCCAGCAGGGCAGGGGTGTTCTCTGGAAACACCATATATTTT	CASRAGVFSGNTIYF
-	TRBJ2-7	-	TRBV10-2	TGCGCCAGCAGTGAACTGCAGGTCTATAACTACGAGCAGTACTTC	CASSELQVYNYEQYF
-	TRBJ1-2	-	TRBV2	TGTGCCAGCAGTGATTTGGGTCTCTATGGCTACACCTTC	CASSDLGLYGYTF
-	TRBJ1-1	TRBD1	TRBV4-3	TGCGCCAGCAGCCGATCCGGGACAGTTACAGGTGAAGCTTTCTTT	CASSRSGTVTGEAFF
-	TRBJ2-1	-	TRBV4-2	TGTGCCAGCAGCCAAGATGTCGGGGGGCCCTGCGAGCAGTTCTTC	CASSQDVGGPCEQFF
once	TRBJ2-7	-	TRBV7-2	TGTGCCAGCAGCTTAGCGGCCCCAGTAACGGGCTACGAGCAGTACTTC	CASSLAAPVTGYEQYF
few	TRBJ1-4	-	TRBV14	TGTGCCAGCAGCCAAGTCTTTCCCGAAAAACTGTTTTTT	CASSQVFPEKLFF
-	TRBJ1-5	-	TRBV4-2	TGTGCCAGCAGCCAGGAATCTAGCAATCAGCCCCAGCATTTT	CASSQESSNQPQHF
-	TRBJ1-1	-	TRBV5-6	TGTGCCAGCAGCTTTTTCGGGGATATGGACACTGAAGCTTTCTTT	CASSFFGDMDTEAFF
-	TRBJ1-2	-	TRBV5-1	TGCGCCAGCAGCCCGGACGGCGGGAGCTATGGCTACACCTTC	CASSPDGGSYGYTF